The 16 T cell receptor beta chains given below trace back to one sample, sequenced in a study of T cell responses to AZD1222 COVID-19 vaccine. The data were produced by immunoSEQ multiplex PCR, yet TCRdb's version contains in-frame clones alone and is incomplete. This sample carries over 130,000 clones, around 88% of them seen once, and the ten largest clones take around 3%. Source: peripheral blood, taken on day 0 of AZD1222 vaccination. The receptors were sampled from an adult in good health.

This chain links TRBV9 with TRBJ2-7, with D possibly matching TRBD2 (6 bases). The CDR3 contains 14 residues. V dropped 3 bases and J dropped 3 bases, with 13 bases sitting between them. CDR1 is SGDLS and CDR2 is YYNGEE in the germline V gene. In DNA, the CDR3 is TGTGCCAGCAGCGCCCGGTGGGAGGACTACGAGCAGTACTTC. Translation gives CASSARWEDYEQYF.

Notes on this clone: This same CDR3 is encoded by further DNA sequences in the sample. The rearrangement links TRBV6-5 to TRBJ1-3; D unresolved. Between the trimmed V and J ends, which lost 2 bases and 0 bases, there was a span of 8 bases. The CDR3 is 15 amino acids. CDR1 is MNHEY, CDR2 SVGAGI, per germline. The CDR3 sequence: CASSYRGGSGNTIYF. CDR3 nucleotide sequence: TGTGCCAGCAGTTACCGTGGAGGCTCTGGAAACACCATATATTTT.

The J gene is TRBJ1-2, the V gene TRBV2; TRBD1 is a possible D gene (5 bases). Germline V lookup: CDR1 SNHLY, CDR2 FYNNEI. Trimming pared 4 bases from V and 3 bases from J, leaving 6 bases between. There are 12 residues in the CDR3. CDR3 DNA sequence: TGTGCCAGCAGTGGCAGGGACTATGGCTACACCTTC. This sequence encodes CASSGRDYGYTF. Using reference TRBV2 and TRBJ1-2 for the parts outside the CDR3, the full variable domain is EPEVTQTPSHQVTQMGQEVILRCVPISNHLYFYWYRQILGQKVEFLVSFYNNEISEKSEIFDDQFSVERPDGSNFTLKIRSTKLEDSAMYFCASSGRDYGYTFGSGTRLTVV.

The rearrangement joins TRBV21-1 to TRBJ1-2; the table's TRBD1 call for D was not verified on the DNA. TRBV21-1 is tagged as a pseudogene. This CDR3 has 15 residues. In DNA form, the CDR3 reads TGTGCCAGCAGCAAAGAGACAGGGGGAAACTATGGCTACACCTTC. This sequence encodes CASSKETGGNYGYTF.

To note about this clone: This sample also contains other DNA sequences that code for the same CDR3. The gene calls are TRBV7-9 and TRBJ1-6; no reliable D call. With 5 bases removed from V and 4 bases from J, the gap between germline ends came to 9 bases. The germline V gene encodes CDR1 SEHNR and CDR2 FQNEAQ (reference sequence). The CDR3 covers 14 residues. DNA for the CDR3: TGTGCCAGCAGCCTCGAACAGTATAATTCACCCCTCCACTTT. Its protein is CASSLEQYNSPLHF.

The chain combines TRBV6-2 or TRBV6-3 with TRBJ1-2; unclear D gene. V gave up 5 bases and J gave up 6 bases, with 16 bases separating them. CDR3 length equals 14 residues. The germline V gene has CDR1 MNHEY and CDR2 SVGEGT. CDR3 in DNA: TGTGCCAGCAGTGCCGGGTGGAGCCTGGATGGCTACACCTTC. It specifies CASSAGWSLDGYTF.

This chain uses TRBV7-9 with TRBJ2-1; D is perhaps TRBD2 (6 bases). CDR1 and CDR2 from the germline V gene are SEHNR and FQNEAQ (reference sequence). V was shortened by 5 bases and J by 10 bases, with 21 bases between the two germline ends. This CDR3 has 15 residues. As DNA, the CDR3 is TGTGCCAGCAGCCCTCCGGGACTGGCAGGAGGGGAGCAGTTCTTC. Amino acid sequence: CASSPPGLAGGEQFF.

This clone was seen only once. The chain combines TRBV5-4 with TRBJ1-6; perhaps TRBD1 as D (5 bases). The CDR3 loop spans 16 amino acids. The germline V gene encodes CDR1 SGHNT and CDR2 YYREEE (reference sequence). V was cut by 4 bases and J by 1 base, with 12 bases left in between. The CDR3 region is CASSPGGGSYNSPLHF. CDR3 sequence (DNA): TGTGCCAGCAGCCCAGGTGGGGGATCCTATAATTCACCCCTCCACTTT.

V is TRBV6-5 and J is TRBJ1-5; possibly TRBD1 for D (6 bases). The CDR3 contains 14 residues. The V gene lost 5 bases and the J gene lost 3 bases, with 11 bases spanning the gap. CDR1 is MNHEY, CDR2 SVGAGI, per germline. CDR3 sequence: CASSPTGTNQPQHF. DNA of the CDR3: TGTGCCAGCAGTCCGACAGGCACCAATCAGCCCCAGCATTTT.

The rearrangement uses TRBV6-4 and TRBJ2-2; D is possibly TRBD1 or TRBD2 (6 bases each). CDR1 and CDR2 from the germline V gene are MRHNA and SNTAGT. This CDR3 spans 18 amino acids. Trimming left V 0 bases short and J 0 bases short, with 14 bases between. In nucleotides, the CDR3 is TGTGCCAGCAGTGACTCGGGGGCGGGACACCCGAACACCGGGGAGCTGTTTTTT. Amino acids: CASSDSGAGHPNTGELFF.

The chain uses TRBV4-3 and TRBJ1-2; D remains ambiguous. CDR1 and CDR2 (germline): LGHNA, YSLEER. The CDR3 totals 16 residues. Between the trimmed V and J ends, which lost 0 bases and 2 bases, there was a span of 13 bases. As DNA, the CDR3 is TGCGCCAGCAGCCAAGACGCATTCCGAGGGAACTATGGCTACACCTTC. This codes for CASSQDAFRGNYGYTF.

The J gene is TRBJ1-1, the V gene TRBV9, with 7 bases lining up with TRBD1. Germline V CDR1 and CDR2: SGDLS, YYNGEE. The CDR3 sequence is 13 residues long. With 0 bases clipped from V and 7 bases from J, the junction kept 3 bases outside the gene matches. CDR3 nucleotide sequence: TGTGCCAGCAGCGTAGGGGGACAGAGTGAAGCTTTCTTT. Protein: CASSVGGQSEAFF. The full variable domain, in which reference TRBV9 and TRBJ1-1 provide the parts outside the CDR3, is DSGVTQTPKHLITATGQRVTLRCSPRSGDLSVYWYQQSLDQGLQFLIQYYNGEERAKGNILERFSAQQFPDLHSELNLSSLELGDSALYFCASSVGGQSEAFFGQGTRLTVV.

The chain has TRBV7-2 and TRBJ2-5; D is undetermined. From germline, CDR1 is SGHTA and CDR2 FQGNSA. V was pared by 2 bases and J by 1 base, with 8 bases between. The CDR3 is made up of 14 amino acids. CDR3 in DNA: TGTGCCAGCAGCTTATTGTTGTCCCAAGAGACCCAGTACTTC. This translates into CASSLLLSQETQYF.

The rearrangement links TRBV28 to TRBJ2-2, with TRBD2 identical over 9 bases. This CDR3 comprises 16 residues. Germline CDR1 MDHEN, CDR2 SYDVKM. V shed 6 bases, J shed 8 bases, and the junction held 13 bases outside the gene matches. CDR3 nucleotide sequence: TGTGCCAGCAGCGCCGGCTGGGGCGGGAGGGATGGGGAGCTGTTTTTT. It codes for CASSAGWGGRDGELFF. Full variable domain (rest looked up from reference TRBV28 and TRBJ2-2): DVKVTQSSRYLVKRTGEKVFLECVQDMDHENMFWYRQDPGLGLRLIYFSYDVKMKEKGDIPEGYSVSREKKERFSLILESASTNQTSMYLCASSAGWGGRDGELFFGEGSRLTVL.

This chain joins TRBV29-1 and TRBJ1-2; the D gene is possibly TRBD1 (6 bases). Trimming stripped 4 bases from V and 5 bases from J, with 35 bases between. The CDR3 loop spans 20 amino acids. Germline V gene sequence: CDR1 SQVTM, CDR2 ANQGSEA. This CDR3 reads CSVAGRGADTRTPGWYGYTF. The DNA of the CDR3 is TGCAGCGTTGCGGGCCGGGGGGCCGACACTAGGACGCCTGGATGGTATGGCTACACCTTC.

J is TRBJ2-7 and V is TRBV30; possible D gene TRBD1, 6 bases. V was cut by 4 bases and J by 0 bases, with 10 bases left in between. The CDR3 spans 13 residues. CDR1 is GTSNPN, CDR2 SVGIG, per germline (reference sequence). CDR3 amino acids: CAWNTRGSYEQYF. DNA of the CDR3: TGTGCCTGGAACACCAGGGGCTCCTACGAGCAGTACTTC.